This T cell receptor beta chain derives from a study of T cells after yellow fever vaccination. Study-wide background: SMART-Seq v4 Ultra Low Input handled preparation of low-cell-number fractions. Study-wide results and caveats: A limited proportion of clonotypes was detected within both the CD4 and CD8 compartments. Though it reached lower strength, the secondary response hit its peak faster, day 5 versus 15.

Turning to this clonotype: Its specificity is not known.

Germline V gene data show CDR1 as SGHTA and CDR2 as FQGNSA. CDR3 length: 16 residues. Trimming removed 5 bases at V and 0 bases at J, with 13 bases between. Generation of TCR cDNA used 5'RACE template switching (which added a universal primer site and UMIs). TCRdb fed the 5' RACE reads into MiXCR, producing one record per CDR3 protein. The table records about 220,000 distinct CDR3 sequences, about 3% of them present only once. Specimen: CD4+ T cells sorted from PBMCs, collected 10 days after the yellow fever booster vaccination. V is TRBV7-2 and J is TRBJ2-2; maybe TRBD2 (5 bases). The receptor's source is a man aged 18 to 29 who received the YFV17D yellow fever vaccine. CDR3 in DNA: TGTGCCAGCAGCAAAGCGGCAACAGCGAACACCGGGGAGCTGTTTTTT. Translated, it gives CASSKAATANTGELFF.